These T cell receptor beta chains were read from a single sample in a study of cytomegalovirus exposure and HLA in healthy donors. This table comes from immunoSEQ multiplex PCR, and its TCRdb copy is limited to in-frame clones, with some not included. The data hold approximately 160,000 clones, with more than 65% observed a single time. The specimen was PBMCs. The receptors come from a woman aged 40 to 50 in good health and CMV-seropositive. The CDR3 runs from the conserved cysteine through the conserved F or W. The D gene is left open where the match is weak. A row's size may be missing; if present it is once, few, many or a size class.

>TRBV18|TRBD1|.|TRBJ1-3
CASSPGTGAPSSGNTIYF
TGTGCCAGCTCACCCGGGACAGGGGCACCGAGCTCTGGAAACACCATATATTTT
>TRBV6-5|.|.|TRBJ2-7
CASSYKEGPYYEQYF
TGTGCCAGCAGTTACAAGGAGGGGCCGTATTACGAGCAGTACTTC
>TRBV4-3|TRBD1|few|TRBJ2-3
CASSQEGRGRIVDTQYF
TGCGCCAGCAGCCAAGAGGGCAGGGGGCGCATCGTAGATACGCAGTATTTT
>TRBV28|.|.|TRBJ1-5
CASKREGNQPQHF
TGTGCCAGCAAACGGGAGGGAAATCAGCCCCAGCATTTT
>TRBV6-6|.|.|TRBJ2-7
CASSFTGEEEQYF
TGTGCCAGCAGCTTCACAGGGGAGGAGGAGCAGTACTTC
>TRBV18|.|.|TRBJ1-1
CASSRGEGTEAFF
TGTGCCAGCTCACGGGGTGAGGGCACTGAAGCTTTCTTT
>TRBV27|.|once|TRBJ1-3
CASSLDKSSGNTIYF
TGTGCCAGCAGTTTGGACAAAAGCTCTGGAAACACCATATATTTT
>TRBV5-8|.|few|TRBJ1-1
CASSPKPPNTEAFF
TGTGCCAGCAGCCCGAAGCCCCCGAACACTGAAGCTTTCTTT
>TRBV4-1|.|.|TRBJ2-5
CASSLGLPTETQYF
TGCGCCAGCAGCCTAGGACTTCCTACAGAGACCCAGTACTTC
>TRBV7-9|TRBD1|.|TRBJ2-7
CASSSTGGQAYEQYF
TGTGCCAGCAGTTCGACAGGGGGGCAGGCCTACGAGCAGTACTTC
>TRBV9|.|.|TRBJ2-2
CASSVLDETGELFF
TGTGCCAGCAGCGTTCTAGACGAAACCGGGGAGCTGTTTTTT
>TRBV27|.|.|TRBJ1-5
CASSLGGWRGQPQHF
TGTGCCAGCAGTTTGGGGGGGTGGAGGGGACAGCCCCAGCATTTT
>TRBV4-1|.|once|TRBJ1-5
CASSQLGDYSNQPQHF
TGCGCCAGCAGCCAATTGGGAGATTATAGCAATCAGCCCCAGCATTTT
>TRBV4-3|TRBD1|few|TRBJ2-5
CASSQDRGKGETQYF
TGCGCCAGCAGCCAGGACAGGGGCAAGGGGGAGACCCAGTACTTC
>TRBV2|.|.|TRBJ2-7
CASRDSSYEQYF
TGTGCCAGCCGGGACTCATCCTACGAGCAGTACTTC
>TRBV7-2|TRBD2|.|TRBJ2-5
CASSLQAGGPETQYF
TGTGCCAGCAGCTTACAGGCGGGAGGGCCAGAGACCCAGTACTTC
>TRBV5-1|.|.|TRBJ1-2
CASSFGDKGGYTF
TGCGCCAGCAGCTTTGGGGACAAGGGTGGCTACACCTTC
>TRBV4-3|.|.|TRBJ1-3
CASSQGSGSSGNTIYF
TGCGCCAGCAGCCAAGGAAGCGGGAGCTCTGGAAACACCATATATTTT
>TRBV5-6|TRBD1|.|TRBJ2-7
CASRTGSGYEQYF
TGTGCCAGCAGGACAGGGTCGGGCTACGAGCAGTACTTC
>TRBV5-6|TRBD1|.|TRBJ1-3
CASSVGWTGGVGNTIYF
TGTGCCAGCAGCGTGGGATGGACAGGGGGTGTTGGAAACACCATATATTTT
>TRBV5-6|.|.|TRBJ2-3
CASSITDTQYF
TGTGCCAGCAGCATAACAGATACGCAGTATTTT
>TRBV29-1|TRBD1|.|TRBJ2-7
CSATGRDRLSYEQYF
TGCAGCGCTACAGGCCGGGACAGGCTTTCCTACGAGCAGTACTTC
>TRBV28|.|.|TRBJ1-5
CASQTGEQPQHF
TGTGCCAGCCAGACGGGGGAGCAGCCCCAGCATTTT
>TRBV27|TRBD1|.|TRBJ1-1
CASSFPGTGEAFF
TGTGCCAGCAGTTTCCCGGGGACAGGTGAAGCTTTCTTT
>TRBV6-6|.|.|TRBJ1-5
CASSYYTGRSNQPQHF
TGTGCCAGCAGTTACTATACAGGGCGTAGCAATCAGCCCCAGCATTTT
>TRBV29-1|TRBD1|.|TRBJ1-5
CSVGQGRGQPQHF
TGCAGCGTGGGACAGGGGAGAGGTCAGCCCCAGCATTTT
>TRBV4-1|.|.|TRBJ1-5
CASSQGRGENQPQHF
TGCGCCAGCAGCCAAGGACGGGGAGAGAATCAGCCCCAGCATTTT
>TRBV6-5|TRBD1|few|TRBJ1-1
CASSTGGPTEAFF
TGTGCCAGCAGTACAGGGGGGCCGACTGAAGCTTTCTTT
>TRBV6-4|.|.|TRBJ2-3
CASSEYGDTDTQYF
TGTGCCAGCAGTGAATACGGTGACACAGATACGCAGTATTTT
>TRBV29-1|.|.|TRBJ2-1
CSVKTGNEQFF
TGCAGCGTTAAAACAGGGAATGAGCAGTTCTTC
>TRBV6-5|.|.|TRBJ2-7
CASAGISGEQYF
TGTGCCAGCGCTGGGATTTCGGGGGAGCAGTACTTC
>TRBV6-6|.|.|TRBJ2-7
CASSSGEEQYF
TGTGCCAGCAGTTCAGGTGAAGAGCAGTACTTC
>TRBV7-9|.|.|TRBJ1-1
CASSLEVTQGGSGEAFF
TGTGCCAGCAGCTTGGAGGTGACACAGGGCGGGAGTGGTGAAGCTTTCTTT
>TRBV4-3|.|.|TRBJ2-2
CASSQEFGQGRTGELFF
TGCGCCAGCAGCCAAGAATTTGGGCAGGGGAGAACCGGGGAGCTGTTTTTT
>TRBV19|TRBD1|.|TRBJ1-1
CASILGQGPMNTEAFF
TGTGCCAGTATCTTGGGACAGGGCCCCATGAACACTGAAGCTTTCTTT
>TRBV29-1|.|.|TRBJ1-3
CSGGDKSGNTIYF
TGCAGCGGGGGAGACAAGAGTGGAAACACCATATATTTT
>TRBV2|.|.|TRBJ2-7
CASSERGGGISSYEQYF
TGTGCCAGCAGTGAAAGAGGGGGGGGGATTAGCTCCTACGAGCAGTACTTC